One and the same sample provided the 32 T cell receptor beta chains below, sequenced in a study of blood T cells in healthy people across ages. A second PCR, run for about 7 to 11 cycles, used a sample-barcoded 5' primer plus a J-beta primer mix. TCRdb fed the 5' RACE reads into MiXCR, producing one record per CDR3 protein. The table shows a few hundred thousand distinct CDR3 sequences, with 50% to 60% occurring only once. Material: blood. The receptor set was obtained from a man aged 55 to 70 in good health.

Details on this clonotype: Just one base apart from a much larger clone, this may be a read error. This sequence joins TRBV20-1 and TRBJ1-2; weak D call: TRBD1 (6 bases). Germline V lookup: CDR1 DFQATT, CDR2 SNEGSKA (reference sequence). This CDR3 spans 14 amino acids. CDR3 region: CSATTGGPNHGYTF. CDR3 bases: TGCAGTGCGACGACAGGTGGTCCTAACCATGGCTACACCTTC.

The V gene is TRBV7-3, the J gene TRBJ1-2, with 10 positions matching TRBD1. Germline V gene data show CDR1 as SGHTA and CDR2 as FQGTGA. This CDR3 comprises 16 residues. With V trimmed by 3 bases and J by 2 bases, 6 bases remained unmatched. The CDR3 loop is CASSFLDRGDNYGYTF. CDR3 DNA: TGTGCCAGCAGCTTCCTGGACAGGGGGGACAACTATGGCTACACCTTC.

CDR3 sequence: CASSQDFGRGSSDEQYF. The CDR3 nucleotides read TGCGCCAGCAGCCAAGATTTCGGCAGGGGGTCTTCCGACGAGCAGTACTTC. The chain links TRBV4-3 to TRBJ2-7; TRBD1 aligns across 7 bases. V gave up 0 bases and J gave up 5 bases; unmatched junction bases: 13. CDR3 length equals 17 residues. Germline values: CDR1 LGHNA, CDR2 YSLEER.

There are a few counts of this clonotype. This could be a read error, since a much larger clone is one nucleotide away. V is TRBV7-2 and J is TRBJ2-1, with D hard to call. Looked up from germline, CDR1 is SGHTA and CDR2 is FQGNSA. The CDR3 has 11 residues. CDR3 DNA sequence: TGTGTCAGCAGCTTGTTAAGTGAGCAGTTCTTC. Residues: CVSSLLSEQFF.

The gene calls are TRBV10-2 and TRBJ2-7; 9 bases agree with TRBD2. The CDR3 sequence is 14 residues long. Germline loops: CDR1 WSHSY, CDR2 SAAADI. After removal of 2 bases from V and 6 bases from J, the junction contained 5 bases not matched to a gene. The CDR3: CASSESLAGSEQYF. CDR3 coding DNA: TGCGCCAGCAGTGAGAGCCTAGCGGGGAGCGAGCAGTACTTC.

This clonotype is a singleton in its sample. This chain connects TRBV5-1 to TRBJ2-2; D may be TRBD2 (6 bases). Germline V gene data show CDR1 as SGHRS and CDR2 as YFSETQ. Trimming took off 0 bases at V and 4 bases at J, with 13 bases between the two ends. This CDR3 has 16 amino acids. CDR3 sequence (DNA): TGCGCCAGCAGCTTGGTCCCGGGAGCCCGCACCGGGGAGCTGTTTTTT. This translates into CASSLVPGARTGELFF.

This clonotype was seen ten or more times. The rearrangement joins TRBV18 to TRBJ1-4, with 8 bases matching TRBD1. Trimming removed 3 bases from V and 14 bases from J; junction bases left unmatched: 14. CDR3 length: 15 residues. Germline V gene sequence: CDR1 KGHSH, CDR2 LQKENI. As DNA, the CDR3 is TGTGCCAGCTCACCCCGGAGGACAGGGAAGGACGATCTGTTTTTT. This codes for CASSPRRTGKDDLFF.

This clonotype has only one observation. CDR3 loop: CASSFQGLAGPADTQYF. CDR3 nucleotide sequence: TGTGCCAGCAGTTTTCAGGGACTAGCGGGACCTGCAGATACGCAGTATTTT. The genes are TRBV27 and TRBJ2-3; 13 bases fit TRBD2. V lost 3 bases and J lost 4; bases outside the gene matches: 7. Germline V gene sequence: CDR1 MNHEY, CDR2 SMNVEV (reference sequence). This CDR3 has 17 amino acids.

In DNA, the CDR3 is TGTGCCAGCAGTAAACAGGGCCTCCAAGAGACCCAGTACTTC. It yields the protein CASSKQGLQETQYF. The V and J genes are TRBV6-2 or TRBV6-3 and TRBJ2-5, with D tentatively TRBD1 (6 bases). The germline V and J ends were trimmed by 5 bases and 1 base, with 11 bases remaining between them. CDR3 length equals 14 residues. CDR1 and CDR2 (germline): MNHEY, SVGEGT.

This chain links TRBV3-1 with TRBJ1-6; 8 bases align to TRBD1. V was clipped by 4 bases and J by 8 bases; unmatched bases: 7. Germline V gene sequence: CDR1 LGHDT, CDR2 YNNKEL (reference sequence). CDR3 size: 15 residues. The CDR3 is CASSPGTGSDSPLHF. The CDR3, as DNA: TGTGCCAGCAGCCCGGGGACAGGATCTGATTCACCCCTCCACTTT.

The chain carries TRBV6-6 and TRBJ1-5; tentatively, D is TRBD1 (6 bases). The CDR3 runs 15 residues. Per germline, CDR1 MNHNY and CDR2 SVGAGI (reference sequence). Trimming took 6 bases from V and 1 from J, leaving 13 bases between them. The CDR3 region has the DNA TGTGCCAGCAGGACGGGACACAGCAGCAATCAGCCCCAGCATTTT. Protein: CASRTGHSSNQPQHF.

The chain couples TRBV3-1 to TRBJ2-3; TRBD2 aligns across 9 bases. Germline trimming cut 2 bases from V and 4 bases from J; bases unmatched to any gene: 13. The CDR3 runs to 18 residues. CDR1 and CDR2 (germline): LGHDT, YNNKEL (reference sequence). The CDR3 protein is CASSQSSGVAGVADTQYF. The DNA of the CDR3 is TGTGCCAGCAGCCAATCATCAGGGGTAGCGGGAGTTGCAGATACGCAGTATTTT.

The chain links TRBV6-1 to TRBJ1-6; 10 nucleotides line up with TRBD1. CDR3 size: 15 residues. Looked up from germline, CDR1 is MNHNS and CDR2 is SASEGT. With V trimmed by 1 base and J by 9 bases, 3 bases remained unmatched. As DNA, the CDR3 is TGTGCCAGCAGTGAAGGGACAGGGGGAGGTTCACCCCTCCACTTT. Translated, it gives CASSEGTGGGSPLHF.

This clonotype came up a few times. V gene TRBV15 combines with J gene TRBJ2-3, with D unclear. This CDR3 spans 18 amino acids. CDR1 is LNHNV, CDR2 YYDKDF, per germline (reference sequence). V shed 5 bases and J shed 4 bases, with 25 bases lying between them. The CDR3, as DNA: TGTGCCACCAGCGGTCAATGGGGTTCAGGAAGGAGTCCAGATACGCAGTATTTT. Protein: CATSGQWGSGRSPDTQYF.

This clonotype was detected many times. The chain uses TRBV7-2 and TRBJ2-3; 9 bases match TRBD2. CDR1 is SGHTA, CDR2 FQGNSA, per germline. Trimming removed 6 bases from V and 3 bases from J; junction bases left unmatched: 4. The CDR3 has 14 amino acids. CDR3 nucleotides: TGTGCCAGCAGTCCCGGACTAGCGACAGATACGCAGTATTTT. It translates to CASSPGLATDTQYF.

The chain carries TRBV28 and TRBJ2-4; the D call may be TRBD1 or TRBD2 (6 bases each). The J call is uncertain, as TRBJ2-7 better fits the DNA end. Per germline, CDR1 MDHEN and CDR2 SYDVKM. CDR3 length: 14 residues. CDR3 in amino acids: CASSLRGPPYEQYF. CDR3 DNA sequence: TGTGCCAGCAGTTTACGGGGGCCCCCCTACGAGCAGTACTTC.

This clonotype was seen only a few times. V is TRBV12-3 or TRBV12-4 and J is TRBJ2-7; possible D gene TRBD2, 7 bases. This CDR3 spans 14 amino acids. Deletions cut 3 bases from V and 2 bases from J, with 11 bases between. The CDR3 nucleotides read TGTGCCAGCAGTTTCTCGCGGGGGCCCTACGAGCAGTACTTC. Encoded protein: CASSFSRGPYEQYF.

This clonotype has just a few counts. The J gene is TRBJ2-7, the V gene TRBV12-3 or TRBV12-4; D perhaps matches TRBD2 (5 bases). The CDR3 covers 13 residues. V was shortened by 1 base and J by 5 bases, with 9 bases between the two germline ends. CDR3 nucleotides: TGTGCCAGCAGTTTAGGTTTAGCGCACGAGCAGTACTTC. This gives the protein CASSLGLAHEQYF.

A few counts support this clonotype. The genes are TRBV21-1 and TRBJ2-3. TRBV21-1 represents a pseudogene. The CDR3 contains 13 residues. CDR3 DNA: TGTGCCAGCAGCAAACGGGGTTGGGATACGCAGTATTTT. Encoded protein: CASSKRGWDTQYF.

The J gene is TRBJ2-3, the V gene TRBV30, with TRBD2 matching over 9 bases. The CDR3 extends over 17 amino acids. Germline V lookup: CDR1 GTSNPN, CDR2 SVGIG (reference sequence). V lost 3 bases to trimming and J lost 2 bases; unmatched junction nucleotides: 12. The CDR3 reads CAWRMAGGPLNTDTQYF. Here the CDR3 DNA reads TGTGCCTGGAGAATGGCGGGAGGGCCACTAAACACAGATACGCAGTATTTT.

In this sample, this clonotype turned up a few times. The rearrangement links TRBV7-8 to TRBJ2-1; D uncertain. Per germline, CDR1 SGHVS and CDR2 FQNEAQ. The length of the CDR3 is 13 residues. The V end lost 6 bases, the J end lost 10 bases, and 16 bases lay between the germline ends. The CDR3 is CASSQSRVGEQFF. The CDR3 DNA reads TGTGCCAGCAGTCAAAGTAGGGTGGGCGAGCAGTTCTTC.

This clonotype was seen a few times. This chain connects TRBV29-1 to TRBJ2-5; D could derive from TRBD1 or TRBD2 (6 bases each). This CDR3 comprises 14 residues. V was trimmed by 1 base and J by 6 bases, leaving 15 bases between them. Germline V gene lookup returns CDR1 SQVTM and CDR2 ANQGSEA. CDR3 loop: CSVEGGAQEKTQYF. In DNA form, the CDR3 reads TGCAGCGTTGAAGGGGGGGCGCAGGAGAAGACCCAGTACTTC. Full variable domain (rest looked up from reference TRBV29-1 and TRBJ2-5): SAVISQKPSRDICQRGTSLTIQCQVDSQVTMMFWYRQQPGQSLTLIATANQGSEATYESGFVIDKFPISRPNLTFSTLTVSNMSPEDSSIYLCSVEGGAQEKTQYFGPGTRLLVL.

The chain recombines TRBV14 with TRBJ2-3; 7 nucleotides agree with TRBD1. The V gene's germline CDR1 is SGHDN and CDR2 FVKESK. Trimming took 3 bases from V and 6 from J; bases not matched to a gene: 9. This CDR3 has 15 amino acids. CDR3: CASSHQTGMTDTQYF. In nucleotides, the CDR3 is TGTGCCAGCAGCCACCAGACAGGGATGACGGATACGCAGTATTTT. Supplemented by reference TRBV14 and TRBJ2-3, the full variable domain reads EAGVTQFPSHSVIEKGQTVTLRCDPISGHDNLYWYRRVMGKEIKFLLHFVKESKQDESGMPNNRFLAERTGGTYSTLKVQPAELEDSGVYFCASSHQTGMTDTQYFGPGTRLTVL.

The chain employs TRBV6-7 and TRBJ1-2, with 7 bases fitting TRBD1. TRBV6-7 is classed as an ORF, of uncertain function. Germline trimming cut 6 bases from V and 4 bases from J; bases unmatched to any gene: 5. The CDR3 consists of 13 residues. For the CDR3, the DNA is TGTGCCAGCAGAGGACAGGTAATCTATGGCTACACCTTC. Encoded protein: CASRGQVIYGYTF.

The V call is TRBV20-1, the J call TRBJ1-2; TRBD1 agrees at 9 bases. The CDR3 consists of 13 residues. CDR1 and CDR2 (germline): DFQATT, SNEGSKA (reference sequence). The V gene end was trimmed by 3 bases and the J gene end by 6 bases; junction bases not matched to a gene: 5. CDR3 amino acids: CSARGTGRDGYTF. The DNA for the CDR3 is TGCAGTGCTAGGGGGACAGGGAGGGATGGCTACACCTTC.

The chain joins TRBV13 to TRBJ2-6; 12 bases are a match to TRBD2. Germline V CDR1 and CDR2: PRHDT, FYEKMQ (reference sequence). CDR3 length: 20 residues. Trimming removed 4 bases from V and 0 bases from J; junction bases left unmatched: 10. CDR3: CASSSLTRLAGVSGANVLTF. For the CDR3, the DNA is TGTGCCAGCAGCTCCCTAACAAGACTAGCGGGGGTCTCTGGGGCCAACGTCCTGACTTTC.

Here the CDR3 DNA reads TGTGCCAGCACCCGGGGGGGGGCTGGCAAAAACATTCAGTACTTC. This codes for CASTRGGAGKNIQYF. This chain joins TRBV7-2 and TRBJ2-4; 8 bases line up with TRBD2. Trimming removed 7 bases from V and 3 bases from J; junction bases left unmatched: 8. There are 15 residues in the CDR3. CDR1 and CDR2 from the germline V gene are SGHTA and FQGNSA.

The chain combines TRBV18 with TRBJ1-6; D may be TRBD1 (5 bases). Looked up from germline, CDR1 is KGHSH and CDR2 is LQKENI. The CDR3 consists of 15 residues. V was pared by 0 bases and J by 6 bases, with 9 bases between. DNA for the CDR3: TGTGCCAGCTCACCACCCACAGGTTCTAATTCACCCCTCCACTTT. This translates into CASSPPTGSNSPLHF.

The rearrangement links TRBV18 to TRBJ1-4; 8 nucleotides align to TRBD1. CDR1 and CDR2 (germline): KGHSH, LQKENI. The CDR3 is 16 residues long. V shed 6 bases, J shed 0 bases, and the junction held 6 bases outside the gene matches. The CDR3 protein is CASSLTGVATNEKLFF. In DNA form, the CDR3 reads TGTGCCAGCTCCCTGACAGGGGTAGCAACTAATGAAAAACTGTTTTTT. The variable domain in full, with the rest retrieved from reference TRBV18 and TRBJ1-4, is NAGVMQNPRHLVRRRGQEARLRCSPMKGHSHVYWYRQLPEEGLKFMVYLQKENIIDESGMPKERFSAEFPKEGPSILRIQQVVRGDSAAYFCASSLTGVATNEKLFFGSGTQLSVL.

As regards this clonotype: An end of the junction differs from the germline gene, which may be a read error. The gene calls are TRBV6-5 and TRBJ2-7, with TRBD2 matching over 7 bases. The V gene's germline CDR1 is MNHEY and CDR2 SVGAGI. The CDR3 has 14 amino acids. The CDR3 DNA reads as TGTGCCAGCAGCCTGGCTAGCGGATACAATGAGCTGTACTTC. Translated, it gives CASSLASGYNELYF.

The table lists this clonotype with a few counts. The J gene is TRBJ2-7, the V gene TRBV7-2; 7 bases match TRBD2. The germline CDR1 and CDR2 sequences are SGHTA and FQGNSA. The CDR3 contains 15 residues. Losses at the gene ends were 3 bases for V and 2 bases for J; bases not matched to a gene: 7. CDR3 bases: TGTGCCAGCAGCTTTGGGAGCGGGGCCCCCTACGAGCAGTACTTC. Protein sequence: CASSFGSGAPYEQYF. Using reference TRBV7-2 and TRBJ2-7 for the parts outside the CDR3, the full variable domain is GAGVSQSPSNKVTEKGKDVELRCDPISGHTALYWYRQSLGQGLEFLIYFQGNSAPDKSGLPSDRFSAERTGGSVSTLTIQRTQQEDSAVYLCASSFGSGAPYEQYFGPGTRLTVT.

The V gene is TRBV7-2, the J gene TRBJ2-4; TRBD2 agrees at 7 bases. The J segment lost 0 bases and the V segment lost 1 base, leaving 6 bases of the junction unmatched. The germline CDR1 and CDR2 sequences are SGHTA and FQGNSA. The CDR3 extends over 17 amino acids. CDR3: CASSLVGSGVAKNIQYF. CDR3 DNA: TGTGCCAGCAGCTTAGTTGGAAGCGGGGTAGCCAAAAACATTCAGTACTTC.